These 26 T cell receptor beta chains were sequenced from one sample in a study of shared clonotypes between healthy human individuals. Sequenced by immunoSEQ multiplex PCR; TCRdb stores in-frame clones only, minus some. This table holds about 2 million clones, about 94% found once. CD45RO-negative, CCR7-selected cells formed the naive CD8 fraction, which excluded terminally differentiated effector memory CD45RA+ cells. The sequencing sample was made of naive CD8+ T cells sorted from blood. These receptors all come from a man aged 18 to 29 in good health.

About this clone: This clone may be a read error of a much larger clone one base away. This sample also contains other DNA sequences that code for the same CDR3. This chain links TRBV5-1 with TRBJ2-7; D unresolved. The ends were cut back, 0 bases at V and 3 bases at J, with 7 bases in the middle. The length of the CDR3 is 13 residues. CDR1 SGHRS and CDR2 YFSETQ come from the germline V gene. The DNA for the CDR3 is TGCGCCAGCAGCTTGGGGAAGGGCTACGAGCAGTACTTC. This sequence encodes CASSLGKGYEQYF.

This chain uses TRBV14 with TRBJ1-2; D is possibly TRBD1 (6 bases). Germline-derived CDR1 and CDR2 are SGHDN and FVKESK. V dropped 3 bases and J dropped 4 bases, with 15 bases sitting between them. The CDR3 runs 15 residues. Here the CDR3 reads CASSHDSTGRYGYTF. As DNA, the CDR3 is TGTGCCAGCAGCCATGACTCCACAGGGCGCTATGGCTACACCTTC.

This rearrangement joins TRBV27 to TRBJ1-6, with 7 bases lining up with TRBD1. This CDR3 has 16 residues. With 8 bases clipped from V and 5 bases from J, the junction kept 12 bases outside the gene matches. The germline V gene encodes CDR1 MNHEY and CDR2 SMNVEV (reference sequence). CDR3: CASFELEQGHNSPLHF. The CDR3, as DNA: TGTGCCAGCTTTGAGTTGGAACAGGGGCATAATTCACCCCTCCACTTT.

This clone was observed once. V is TRBV7-2 and J is TRBJ1-5, with a weak D call TRBD1 (5 bases). Germline CDR1 reads SGHTA; CDR2 reads FQGNSA. Trimming shortened V by 3 bases and J by 0 bases, and 9 bases separated the two germline ends. This CDR3 region has 15 residues. Written as DNA, the CDR3 is TGTGCCAGCAGCTTGGGGGGGTATAGCAATCAGCCCCAGCATTTT. Protein product: CASSLGGYSNQPQHF. Full variable domain (missing parts from reference TRBV7-2 and TRBJ1-5): GAGVSQSPSNKVTEKGKDVELRCDPISGHTALYWYRQSLGQGLEFLIYFQGNSAPDKSGLPSDRFSAERTGGSVSTLTIQRTQQEDSAVYLCASSLGGYSNQPQHFGDGTRLSIL.

The chain links TRBV30 to TRBJ2-2; D might be TRBD1 (5 bases). Germline CDR1 is GTSNPN and CDR2 is SVGIG (reference sequence). CDR3 size: 14 residues. Trimming took 5 bases from V and 0 from J, leaving 10 bases between them. This CDR3 reads CAWQETANTGELFF. In nucleotides, the CDR3 is TGTGCCTGGCAAGAGACAGCGAACACCGGGGAGCTGTTTTTT.

The CDR3 DNA reads TGTGCCAGCAGTCCCCCCGGGACCCCCTATGGCTACACCTTC. It codes for CASSPPGTPYGYTF. The genes are TRBV6-5 and TRBJ1-2; a possible D gene is TRBD1 (5 bases). Trimming shortened V by 5 bases and J by 4 bases, and 14 bases separated the two germline ends. Germline V gene sequence: CDR1 MNHEY, CDR2 SVGAGI. The CDR3 runs 14 residues.

This sequence joins TRBV15 and TRBJ2-7; D is undetermined. CDR3 size: 13 residues. Trimming removed 0 bases at V and 9 bases at J, with 12 bases between. CDR1 is LNHNV and CDR2 is YYDKDF in the germline V gene (reference sequence). CDR3 protein: CATSRDDGVGQYF. The CDR3 bases are TGTGCCACCAGCAGAGATGACGGTGTGGGGCAGTACTTC.

This clone was detected only once. The V call is TRBV5-1, the J call TRBJ2-1, with 8 bases matching TRBD1. This CDR3 is built from 15 residues. Germline-derived CDR1 and CDR2 are SGHRS and YFSETQ. With 3 bases clipped from V and 5 bases from J, the junction kept 7 bases outside the gene matches. CDR3 sequence: CASSSQGQADNEQFF. CDR3 coding DNA: TGCGCCAGCAGCTCACAGGGACAGGCTGACAATGAGCAGTTCTTC.

The genes are TRBV15 and TRBJ2-7, with TRBD2 matching 9 bases. The J segment lost 0 bases and the V segment lost 0 bases, leaving 12 bases of the junction unmatched. The CDR3 contains 19 residues. CDR1 is LNHNV and CDR2 is YYDKDF in the germline V gene (reference sequence). The CDR3 coding sequence is TGTGCCACCAGCAGAGATATCGTCCTAGCGGGGACTAGCTCCTACGAGCAGTACTTC. It specifies CATSRDIVLAGTSSYEQYF.

The chain uses TRBV9 and TRBJ2-1, with a weak D call TRBD2 (6 bases). The length of the CDR3 is 15 residues. Trimming removed 6 bases at V and 5 bases at J, with 18 bases between. From germline, CDR1 is SGDLS and CDR2 YYNGEE. CDR3: CASTFGGPPNNEQFF. The CDR3 DNA is TGTGCCAGCACCTTTGGAGGGCCGCCGAACAATGAGCAGTTCTTC. The variable domain in full, completed from reference TRBV9 and TRBJ2-1, reads DSGVTQTPKHLITATGQRVTLRCSPRSGDLSVYWYQQSLDQGLQFLIQYYNGEERAKGNILERFSAQQFPDLHSELNLSSLELGDSALYFCASTFGGPPNNEQFFGPGTRLTVL.

The rearrangement joins TRBV7-9 to TRBJ2-2, with D tentatively TRBD1 (7 bases). The V gene lost 10 bases and the J gene lost 2 bases, with 20 bases spanning the gap. Germline CDR1 reads SEHNR; CDR2 reads FQNEAQ (reference sequence). This CDR3 spans 16 amino acids. The CDR3 nucleotides read TGTGCCAAGCAGGGGGGCCCCGGACTTAACACCGGGGAGCTGTTTTTT. Translating gives CAKQGGPGLNTGELFF. Full variable domain (remainder filled in from reference TRBV7-9 and TRBJ2-2): DTGVSQNPRHKITKRGQNVTFRCDPISEHNRLYWYRQTLGQGPEFLTYFQNEAQLEKSRLLSDRFSAERPKGSFSTLEIQRTEQGDSAMYLCAKQGGPGLNTGELFFGEGSRLTVL.

The genes are TRBV28 and TRBJ2-3; the D gene is possibly TRBD1 (6 bases). CDR3 length equals 14 residues. The ends were cut back, 5 bases at V and 4 bases at J, with 13 bases in the middle. Germline CDR1 MDHEN, CDR2 SYDVKM. CDR3 in amino acids: CASSLQGRPDTQYF. The CDR3, as DNA: TGTGCCAGCAGTCTACAGGGTAGACCAGATACGCAGTATTTT.

This chain joins TRBV2 and TRBJ2-3; TRBD2 is a possible D gene (7 bases). The germline V and J ends were trimmed by 7 bases and 11 bases, with 22 bases remaining between them. The CDR3 contains 14 residues. Per germline, CDR1 SNHLY and CDR2 FYNNEI. The CDR3 reads CASIVGGPLPWQYF. CDR3 nucleotide sequence: TGTGCCAGCATAGTGGGGGGGCCTCTGCCCTGGCAGTATTTT.

This clone was seen once. The chain carries TRBV19 and TRBJ2-6; the D is unclear. Trimming left V 3 bases short and J 0 bases short, with 9 bases between. The CDR3 extends over 16 amino acids. The V gene's germline CDR1 is LNHDA and CDR2 SQIVND (reference sequence). The CDR3 DNA reads TGTGCCAGTAGTATCCCCCTCAGCTCTGGGGCCAACGTCCTGACTTTC. This translates into CASSIPLSSGANVLTF.

The chain is built from TRBV27 and TRBJ2-2; D gene ambiguous. This CDR3 contains 14 residues. V lost 6 bases, J lost 9 bases, and 17 bases lay in between. The germline CDR1 and CDR2 sequences are MNHEY and SMNVEV (reference sequence). This CDR3 reads CASSSSSRRWELFF. CDR3 nucleotide sequence: TGTGCCAGCAGCTCTTCGTCCCGAAGATGGGAGCTGTTTTTT.

This sequence joins TRBV6-6 and TRBJ2-7, with D unclear. The germline CDR1 and CDR2 sequences are MNHNY and SVGAGI (reference sequence). The V end lost 0 bases, the J end lost 2 bases, and 14 bases lay between the germline ends. The CDR3 loop spans 16 amino acids. The CDR3 nucleotides read TGTGCCAGCAGTTACTCGAATCTAGGTGAAGCCTACGAGCAGTACTTC. Translating gives CASSYSNLGEAYEQYF.

This sequence joins TRBV6-1 and TRBJ2-7; unclear D gene. Trimming shortened V by 7 bases and J by 4 bases, and 8 bases separated the two germline ends. Germline V gene lookup returns CDR1 MNHNS and CDR2 SASEGT. The CDR3 has 11 residues. In nucleotides, the CDR3 is TGTGCCAGCACCTACCATTACGAGCAGTACTTC. It encodes CASTYHYEQYF.

The chain recombines TRBV9 with TRBJ1-2, with 7 bases lining up with TRBD1. Germline loops: CDR1 SGDLS, CDR2 YYNGEE. The CDR3 spans 14 residues. The junction had 12 bases not matched to a gene; V was cut back by 5 bases and J by 8 bases. CDR3 loop: CASRGRDSDEGYTF. DNA of the CDR3: TGTGCCAGCAGGGGACGGGACAGTGATGAGGGCTACACCTTC.

This clone was observed a single time. The CDR3 nucleotides are TGCGCCAGCAGCCAAGATAGAGGGACTAGCGATGAGCAGTTCTTC. It encodes CASSQDRGTSDEQFF. V usage is TRBV4-1 and J usage is TRBJ2-1, with TRBD2 identical over 10 bases. Looked up from germline, CDR1 is MGHRA and CDR2 is YSYEKL. J was trimmed by 8 bases and V by 0 bases; bases with no gene match: 4. The CDR3 has 15 residues.

The chain links TRBV9 to TRBJ2-3; TRBD2 agrees at 9 bases. Germline CDR1 is SGDLS and CDR2 is YYNGEE. The CDR3 is made up of 16 amino acids. V lost 3 bases and J lost 3; bases outside the gene matches: 8. The CDR3 sequence is CASSALSGGSTDTQYF. CDR3 DNA sequence: TGTGCCAGCAGCGCCTTGAGCGGGGGGAGTACAGATACGCAGTATTTT.

The V gene is TRBV10-3, the J gene TRBJ2-1; perhaps TRBD2 as D (6 bases). The germline gives CDR1 ENHRY, CDR2 SYGVKD. The CDR3 sequence is 14 residues long. V lost 7 bases to trimming and J lost 7 bases, with 17 bases between them. For the CDR3, the DNA is TGTGCCATCAACATCGGGACTCCGGATAATGAGCAGTTCTTC. Translated: CAINIGTPDNEQFF.

This rearrangement joins TRBV30 to TRBJ2-7; 7 bases are shared with TRBD1. V gave up 5 bases and J gave up 3 bases; unmatched junction bases: 10. The CDR3 runs 14 residues. Per germline, CDR1 GTSNPN and CDR2 SVGIG (reference sequence). The CDR3 loop reads CAWAVDRAHYEQYF. The CDR3 coding sequence is TGTGCCTGGGCAGTTGACAGGGCCCACTACGAGCAGTACTTC. Filled out from reference TRBV30 and TRBJ2-7, the complete variable domain reads SQTIHQWPATLVQPVGSPLSLECTVEGTSNPNLYWYRQAAGRGLQLLFYSVGIGQISSEVPQNLSASRPQDRQFILSSKKLLLSDSGFYLCAWAVDRAHYEQYFGPGTRLTVT.

The chain joins TRBV6-6 to TRBJ2-2, with 11 bases matching TRBD1. V shed 5 bases and J 6 bases; nucleotides not matched to a gene: 5. The length of the CDR3 is 15 residues. CDR1 and CDR2 (germline): MNHNY, SVGAGI (reference sequence). CDR3 in DNA: TGTGCCAGCAGTCAGGACAGGGGGCGGGCCGGGGAGCTGTTTTTT. Its protein is CASSQDRGRAGELFF.

J is TRBJ1-2 and V is TRBV28; no clear D. Germline CDR1 is MDHEN and CDR2 is SYDVKM. This CDR3 comprises 13 residues. V lost 3 bases and J lost 3, with 8 bases in between. CDR3 region: CASSFRTYYGYTF. CDR3 nucleotides: TGTGCCAGCAGTTTCCGGACCTACTATGGCTACACCTTC.

In the case of this clone: At one boundary the junction diverges from the germline segment, which might be a read error. The rearrangement uses TRBV7-7 and TRBJ2-2; tentative D call: TRBD2 (5 bases). Germline V gene data show CDR1 as SSHAT and CDR2 as FNYEAQ (reference sequence). The CDR3 covers 16 residues. The CDR3 DNA sequence: TGTGCTAGCAGCTTAGCGCCAGGCTTCGGGGCCGGGGAGCTGTTTTTT. Translation gives CASSLAPGFGAGELFF.

As to this clone: Other DNA variants within this sample encode the same CDR3. The chain recombines TRBV4-1 with TRBJ2-2; unclear D gene. Germline CDR1 and CDR2: MGHRA and YSYEKL. This CDR3 spans 12 amino acids. V gave up 3 bases and J gave up 3 bases, with 2 bases separating them. This CDR3 reads CASSHYTGELFF. As DNA, the CDR3 is TGCGCCAGCAGCCACTACACCGGGGAGCTGTTTTTT.